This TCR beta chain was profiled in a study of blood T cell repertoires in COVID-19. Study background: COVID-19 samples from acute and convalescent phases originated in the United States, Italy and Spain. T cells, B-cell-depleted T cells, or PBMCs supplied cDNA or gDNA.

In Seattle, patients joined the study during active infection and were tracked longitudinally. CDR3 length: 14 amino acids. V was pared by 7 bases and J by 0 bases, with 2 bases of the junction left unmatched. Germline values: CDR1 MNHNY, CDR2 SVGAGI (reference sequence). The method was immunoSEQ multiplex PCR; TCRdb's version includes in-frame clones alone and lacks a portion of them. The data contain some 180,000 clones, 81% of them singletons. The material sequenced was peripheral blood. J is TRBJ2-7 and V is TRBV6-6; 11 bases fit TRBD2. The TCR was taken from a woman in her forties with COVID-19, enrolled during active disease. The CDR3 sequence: CASIGTSGSYEQYF. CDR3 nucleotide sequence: TGTGCCAGCATTGGGACTAGCGGCTCCTACGAGCAGTACTTC.